These T cell receptor beta chains were read from a single sample in a study of cytomegalovirus exposure and HLA in healthy donors. Assay used: immunoSEQ multiplex PCR; TCRdb lists only in-frame clones, some missing. The sample contains roughly 120,000 clones, roughly three quarters of which appear only once. Sequences were obtained from PBMCs. These receptors were collected from a woman in her 50s in good health and CMV-seropositive. Both conserved end residues are part of each CDR3. The D gene is left open where the match is weak. Some rows have no size entry. The others give once, few or many, or a class for an expanded clone.

V	J	size	D	DNA	CDR3
TRBV9	TRBJ2-1	-	TRBD1	TGTGCCAGCAGCCCCTGGCAAAGGGGGCACTACTCCTACAATGAGCAGTTCTTC	CASSPWQRGHYSYNEQFF
TRBV19	TRBJ1-2	-	-	TGTGCCAGTAGTACGACAGGAAATTTATTTAATGGCTACACCTTC	CASSTTGNLFNGYTF
TRBV7-9	TRBJ2-1	-	-	TGTTCCAGCAGCTTATATCCGGGGGATGAGCAGTTCTTC	CSSSLYPGDEQFF
TRBV12-5	TRBJ1-3	-	-	TGTGCTAGTTCAGGGCCCGGAAACACCATATATTTT	CASSGPGNTIYF
TRBV7-3	TRBJ2-2	-	-	TGTGCCAGCAGCTTATTTGGGCAGGCCGGGGAGCTGTTTTTT	CASSLFGQAGELFF
TRBV10-2	TRBJ2-1	-	TRBD2	TGCGCCAGCAGTGAGACGAGCGGGGGGGCAAATGAGCAGTTCTTC	CASSETSGGANEQFF
TRBV7-3	TRBJ2-4	-	TRBD1	TGTGCCAGCAGCTTAAACAGGGGGGACATTCAGTACTTC	CASSLNRGDIQYF
TRBV5-6	TRBJ1-1	-	TRBD1	TGTGCCAGCAGCTTGGCGGACAGGATGAACACTGAAGCTTTCTTT	CASSLADRMNTEAFF
TRBV7-2	TRBJ2-7	-	TRBD2	TGTGCCAGCAGCCCCGCGGGCAGCGGGGGATCCTACGAGCAGTACTTC	CASSPAGSGGSYEQYF
TRBV5-1	TRBJ2-5	-	TRBD2	TGCGCCAGTGCCCTGGCGGGAGGGCCGGAGGAGACCCAGTACTTC	CASALAGGPEETQYF
TRBV11-2	TRBJ2-7	-	-	TGTGCCAGCAGCCCCGGTGTCTACGAGCAGTACTTC	CASSPGVYEQYF
TRBV7-2	TRBJ2-3	-	-	TGTGCCAGCAGCTTAGACGGGAGCAGGGATACGCAGTATTTT	CASSLDGSRDTQYF
TRBV7-2	TRBJ2-1	-	TRBD1	TGTGCCAGCACACCCACAGGGGGTAACAATGAGCAGTTCTTC	CASTPTGGNNEQFF
TRBV18	TRBJ2-2	-	-	TGTGCCAGCTCAGAACGGCAGGGTACCGGGGAGCTGTTTTTT	CASSERQGTGELFF
TRBV13	TRBJ1-6	-	-	TGTGCCAGCAGCCAGCAGAGCGGGCTTTCACCCCTCCACTTT	CASSQQSGLSPLHF
TRBV6-5	TRBJ1-4	-	TRBD1	TGTGCCAGCAGGTCGGGACAGGGTAATGAAAAACTGTTTTTT	CASRSGQGNEKLFF
TRBV9	TRBJ2-7	-	-	TGTGCCAGCAGCGTAGACGATATCAGGGGCTCCTACGAGCAGTACTTC	CASSVDDIRGSYEQYF
TRBV7-2	TRBJ2-1	-	TRBD2	TGTGCCAGCAGCTCGGGACTACGGGGGAATGAGCAATTCTTC	CASSSGLRGNEQFF
TRBV5-4	TRBJ2-6	-	TRBD2	TGTGCCAGCAGCTTGGGACTAGCGGTCTCCTCGGGGGCCAACGTCCTGACTTTC	CASSLGLAVSSGANVLTF
TRBV6-1	TRBJ2-5	-	-	TGTGCCAGCAGTGATTCGGGGGTAACGAGGGAGCAGTACTTC	CASSDSGVTREQYF
TRBV6-1	TRBJ2-5	-	-	TGTGCCAGCAGTGAATGGAACGCCGGGGGGACCCAGTACTTC	CASSEWNAGGTQYF
TRBV6-4	TRBJ2-3	-	TRBD2	TGTGCCAGCTCCCCCGAGGAGCGGGGGGGCACAGATACGCAGTATTTT	CASSPEERGGTDTQYF
TRBV7-2	TRBJ2-2	-	TRBD1	TGTGCAGTCCAGGGACAGGGGGCTTTAAGGGACACCGGGGAGCTGTTTTTT	CAVQGQGALRDTGELFF
TRBV5-1	TRBJ2-5	-	-	TGCGCCAGCAGCCGCGACGTTCTCGGGGAGACCCAGTACTTC	CASSRDVLGETQYF
TRBV5-1	TRBJ2-7	once	-	TGCGCCAGCAGCTTGGACACATCCTACGAGCAGTACTTC	CASSLDTSYEQYF
TRBV7-2	TRBJ2-5	-	-	TGTGCCAGCAGCGTGACAGGTTTCCAAGAGACCCAGTACTTC	CASSVTGFQETQYF
TRBV7-9	TRBJ2-1	-	-	TGTGCCAGCAGCCTCCGGGGCGGGGTTCTAGCGCTTGGATACAATGAGCAGTTCTTC	CASSLRGGVLALGYNEQFF
TRBV19	TRBJ2-7	-	-	TGTGCCAGTAGTGGTACCGGTTCCTACGAGCAGTACTTC	CASSGTGSYEQYF
TRBV19	TRBJ1-2	once	TRBD1	TGTGCCAGTAGGATGACAGGGTCACATGGCTACACCTTC	CASRMTGSHGYTF
TRBV15	TRBJ2-3	-	-	TGTGCCACCAGCAGAGGGGGGGACAGAAGCACAGATACGCAGTATTTT	CATSRGGDRSTDTQYF
TRBV29-1	TRBJ2-1	-	-	TGCAGCGTTGTTCGGACGGGAAATGAGCAGTTCTTC	CSVVRTGNEQFF
TRBV7-2	TRBJ1-2	-	TRBD1	TGTGCCAGCAGCTACCGACAGGGAAGGCCTGACTACACCTTC	CASSYRQGRPDYTF
TRBV5-4	TRBJ2-3	once	TRBD1	TGTGCCAGCAGCTTGGCGAGGGACAGGGGCCCAGATACGCAGTATTTT	CASSLARDRGPDTQYF
TRBV5-1	TRBJ2-5	few	TRBD2	TGCGCCAGCAGCTCCGCCGTAGCGGGGGGGCAAGAGACCCAGTACTTC	CASSSAVAGGQETQYF
TRBV6-5	TRBJ2-7	-	-	TGTGCCAGTCGCGGCTCCTATTACGAGCAGTACTTC	CASRGSYYEQYF
TRBV7-9	TRBJ1-5	once	-	TGTGCCAGCAGCTTAGATCGGGGGGGCAATCAGCCCCAGCATTTT	CASSLDRGGNQPQHF
TRBV10-3	TRBJ1-2	-	TRBD1	TGTGCCATCAGTGAGGGGGACAGGATCTATGGCTACACCTTC	CAISEGDRIYGYTF
TRBV7-8	TRBJ2-7	few	TRBD1	TGTGCCAGCAGAACATCCCAGGGACAGGGGGGCGAGCAGTACTTC	CASRTSQGQGGEQYF
TRBV27	TRBJ2-1	-	-	TGTGCCAGCAGTTTTCTCGGACTAACTCAATACTATAGCTCCTACAATGAGCAGTTCTTC	CASSFLGLTQYYSSYNEQFF
TRBV4-1	TRBJ2-2	once	TRBD1	TGCGCCAGCAGCCGGGACAGGGGGCGCAACACCGGGGAGCTGTTTTTT	CASSRDRGRNTGELFF
TRBV7-9	TRBJ2-1	-	TRBD2	TGTGCCAGCAGCTTAGCGAAACTAGCGGGAGACAATGAGCAGTTCTTC	CASSLAKLAGDNEQFF